This T cell receptor (beta chain) was obtained from a study of shared clonotypes between healthy human individuals. A roughly 200 ng quantity of DNA, 32,000 or so T cell genomes, went into the sorted-subset replicate PCRs. TCRdb's copy holds only in-frame clones and misses some; the assay was immunoSEQ multiplex PCR. Among roughly 1,600,000 clones listed, just under 99% were seen once. Germline V gene sequence: CDR1 LNHNV, CDR2 YYDKDF (reference sequence). The CDR3 spans 18 residues. The V end was cut by 0 bases, the J end by 2 bases, with 20 bases between. Sequencing was carried out using naive CD4+ T cells sorted from blood. Subset of the sample: CD45RA+ positively selected. This chain links TRBV15 with TRBJ2-7; weak D call: TRBD2 (5 bases). The clonotype comes from a man between 25 and 39 years old in good health. Here the CDR3 reads CATSREPVLASLPYEQYF. The CDR3 nucleotides read TGTGCCACCAGCAGAGAGCCGGTTTTAGCGTCTCTACCCTACGAGCAGTACTTC.